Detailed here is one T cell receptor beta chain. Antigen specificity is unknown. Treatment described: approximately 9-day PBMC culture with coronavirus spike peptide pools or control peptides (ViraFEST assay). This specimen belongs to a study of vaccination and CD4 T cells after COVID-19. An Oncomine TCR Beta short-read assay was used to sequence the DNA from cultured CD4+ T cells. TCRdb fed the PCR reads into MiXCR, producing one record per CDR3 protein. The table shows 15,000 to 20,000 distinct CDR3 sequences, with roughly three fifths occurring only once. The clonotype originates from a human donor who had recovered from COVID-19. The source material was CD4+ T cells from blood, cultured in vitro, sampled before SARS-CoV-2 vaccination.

CDR3 protein: CASTTTGGVSPLHF. The CDR3 DNA follows: TGTGCCAGCACCACAACAGGGGGTGTTTCACCCCTCCACTTT. The chain uses TRBV12-3 or TRBV12-4 and TRBJ1-6; 8 nucleotides agree with TRBD1. This CDR3 is 14 amino acids long. The ends lost 7 bases at V and 9 bases at J; junction bases unmatched: 8.